The clone carrying this T cell receptor beta chain has a single count. These data originate in a study of CD8 T cells in Susac syndrome. The CDR3 spans 16 residues. V was pared by 5 bases and J by 4 bases, with 9 bases of the junction left unmatched. Germline values: CDR1 MNHEY, CDR2 SMNVEV (reference sequence). The RNA input was roughly 0.45 to 1 ug, and it was reverse transcribed with random hexamers. Amplification of the TCR beta CDR3 was carried out by immunoSEQ multiplex PCR, which spanned a total of 54 Vbeta and 13 Jbeta segments. TCRdb re-derived calls from the immunoSEQ multiplex PCR reads in MiXCR, one entry per CDR3 protein. The table records 150,000 or so distinct CDR3 sequences, 80% to 95% of them present only once. Blood CD8+ and CD4+ T cells underwent high-throughput TCR beta sequencing. Healthy donors matched for age and sex were used as controls. Both CD4+ and CD8+ T cells were negatively isolated, and TEMRA cells underwent FACS enrichment.

The sequence was collected from a human donor in good health. This chain joins TRBV27 and TRBJ2-3; 10 bases map to TRBD2. Input material: CD4+ T cells from PBMCs. The CDR3 sequence: CASSAGTSARADTQYF. The CDR3 DNA follows: TGTGCCAGCAGTGCCGGGACTAGCGCCAGGGCAGATACGCAGTATTTT.